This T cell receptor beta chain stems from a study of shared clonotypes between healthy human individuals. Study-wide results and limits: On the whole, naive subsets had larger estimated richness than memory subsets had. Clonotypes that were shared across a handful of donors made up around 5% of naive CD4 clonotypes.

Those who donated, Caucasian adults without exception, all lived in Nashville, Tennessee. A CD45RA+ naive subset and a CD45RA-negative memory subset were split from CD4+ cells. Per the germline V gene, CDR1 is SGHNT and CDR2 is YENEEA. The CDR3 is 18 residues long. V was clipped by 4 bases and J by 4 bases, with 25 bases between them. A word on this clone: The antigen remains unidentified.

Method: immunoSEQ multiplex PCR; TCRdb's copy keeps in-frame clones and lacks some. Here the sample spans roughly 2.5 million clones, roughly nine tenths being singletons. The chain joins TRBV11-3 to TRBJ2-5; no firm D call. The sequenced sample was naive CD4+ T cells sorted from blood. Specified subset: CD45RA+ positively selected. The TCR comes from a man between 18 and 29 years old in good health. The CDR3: CASSSSPIRTFIGETQYF. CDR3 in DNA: TGTGCCAGCAGCTCGTCACCGATCAGAACGTTCATAGGAGAGACCCAGTACTTC.